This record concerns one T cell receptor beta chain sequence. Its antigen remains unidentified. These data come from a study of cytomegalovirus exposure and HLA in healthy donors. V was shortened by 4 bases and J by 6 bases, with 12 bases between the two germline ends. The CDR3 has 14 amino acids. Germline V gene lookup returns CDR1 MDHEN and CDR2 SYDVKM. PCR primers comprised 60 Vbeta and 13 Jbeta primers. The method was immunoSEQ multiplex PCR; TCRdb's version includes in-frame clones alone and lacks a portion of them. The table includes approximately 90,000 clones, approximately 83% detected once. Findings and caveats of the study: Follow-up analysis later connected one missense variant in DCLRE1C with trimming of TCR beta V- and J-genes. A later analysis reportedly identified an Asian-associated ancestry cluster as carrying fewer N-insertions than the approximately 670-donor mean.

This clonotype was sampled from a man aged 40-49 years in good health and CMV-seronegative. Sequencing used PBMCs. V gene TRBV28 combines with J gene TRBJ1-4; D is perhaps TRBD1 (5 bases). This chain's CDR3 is CASSSRGFDEKLFF. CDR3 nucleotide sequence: TGTGCCAGCAGTTCTAGGGGTTTCGATGAAAAACTGTTTTTT.